The present entry profiles one T cell receptor beta chain with its context. Its antigen is unknown. Libraries were prepared by immunoSEQ multiplex PCR; TCRdb keeps only in-frame clonotypes and omits some of them. The data contain over 85,000 clones, about nine tenths of them seen just once; the ten biggest clones take up about 0.18%. The source of the sample is a study of graft-versus-host responses after intestinal transplantation. Study-level points and caveats: Recipient marrow harbored GvH clones, some of which surfaced first in ileum or blood.

This TCR was recovered from a human donor who was the organ donor for an intestinal transplant. Source: unstimulated CD4+ T cells sorted from spleen or lymph node cells, taken before transplant.

The CDR3 reads CASSLYTDTQYF. The DNA for the CDR3 is TGTGCCAGCAGCTTGTACACAGATACGCAGTATTTT. V gene TRBV5-8 combines with J gene TRBJ2-3, with no clear D. V gave up 1 base and J gave up 2 bases, with 2 bases separating them. CDR3 length: 12 residues. From germline, CDR1 is SGHTS and CDR2 YDEGEE.